This TCR beta chain was sequenced for a study of graft-versus-host responses after intestinal transplantation. The overall study: Transplant types were multivisceral, liver-intestinal, or isolated intestinal. General study findings and limits: Some patients had graft-donor T cell macrochimerism, and their allografts showed high graft-versus-host to host-versus-graft clonal ratios.

On this clone itself: Antigen unknown.

Measured with immunoSEQ multiplex PCR; TCRdb has only the in-frame clones, and not every one. The sample consists of around 97,000 clones, 91% of them appearing once. This CDR3 contains 12 residues. V was pared by 10 bases and J by 5 bases, with 4 bases of the junction left unmatched. Germline V gene sequence: CDR1 ENHRY, CDR2 SYGVKD. Sample: unstimulated CD4+ T cells sorted from spleen or lymph node cells, taken before transplant. This sequence originates from a human donor who was the organ donor for an intestinal transplant. The V gene is TRBV10-3, the J gene TRBJ1-4; 7 bases line up with TRBD1. In nucleotides, the CDR3 is TGTGCCACCGGGACAGTAAATGAAAAACTGTTTTTT. It yields the protein CATGTVNEKLFF.